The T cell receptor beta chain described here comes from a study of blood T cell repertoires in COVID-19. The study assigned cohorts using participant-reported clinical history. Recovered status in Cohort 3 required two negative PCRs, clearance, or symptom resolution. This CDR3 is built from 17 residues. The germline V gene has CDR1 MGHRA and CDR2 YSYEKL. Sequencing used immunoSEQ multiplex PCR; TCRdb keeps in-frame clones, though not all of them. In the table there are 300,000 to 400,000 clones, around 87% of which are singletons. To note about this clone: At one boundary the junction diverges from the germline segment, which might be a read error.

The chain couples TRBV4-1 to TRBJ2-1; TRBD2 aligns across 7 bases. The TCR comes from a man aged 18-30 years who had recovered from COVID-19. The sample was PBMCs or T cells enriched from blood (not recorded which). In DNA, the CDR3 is TGCGCCAGCAGCCAAGATCCCCGAGAAGCGGGACTTCCTACATTGCTCTTC. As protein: CASSQDPREAGLPTLLF.